The 22 T cell receptor beta chains listed next were all sequenced from one sample in a study of T cells in Graves' hyperthyroidism and ophthalmopathy. Amplified TCR beta CDR3 regions came from RNA transcripts. HTBI primers were used for first-round RT-PCR of the TCR CDR3. TCRdb recomputed calls from the multiplex PCR reads with MiXCR, one row per CDR3 protein. The profile shows approximately 590,000 distinct CDR3 sequences, 15% to 18% of them singletons. Sequenced: blood. The receptors were sampled from a woman in her 30s with Graves' hyperthyroidism.

The V gene is TRBV6-1, the J gene TRBJ2-7; D might be TRBD2 (5 bases). Germline CDR1 reads MNHNS; CDR2 reads SASEGT. Trimming stripped 5 bases from V and 3 bases from J, with 11 bases between. This CDR3 is built from 13 residues. The CDR3 spells CASSRESDYEQYF. In DNA, the CDR3 is TGTGCCAGCAGTCGGGAATCGGACTACGAGCAGTACTTC.

This clonotype has just a few counts. This chain joins TRBV6-1 and TRBJ2-2, with 9 bases that match TRBD2. The germline V gene has CDR1 MNHNS and CDR2 SASEGT. Trimming removed 2 bases from V and 3 bases from J; junction bases left unmatched: 7. This CDR3 has 17 amino acids. Here the CDR3 reads CASSERAGGFHTGELFF. CDR3 DNA: TGTGCCAGCAGTGAACGGGCGGGAGGGTTTCACACCGGGGAGCTGTTTTTT.

This clonotype appeared many times. CDR3 bases: TGTGCCAGCAGGGGGGCCCAAGAGACCCAGTACTTC. It translates to CASRGAQETQYF. The rearrangement links TRBV27 to TRBJ2-5, with D possibly TRBD1 on 6 matching bases. Germline CDR1 reads MNHEY; CDR2 reads SMNVEV (reference sequence). Trimming cost V 6 bases and J 1 base, with 6 bases left between them. The CDR3 runs to 12 residues.

This clonotype was seen at least ten times. The chain has TRBV6-1 and TRBJ2-7, with a possible D match to TRBD1 (5 bases). V gave up 5 bases and J gave up 0 bases, with 14 bases separating them. Germline CDR1 is MNHNS and CDR2 is SASEGT. CDR3 length: 15 residues. The DNA for the CDR3 is TGTGCCAGCAGTCCATCATACAGGCCCTCCTACGAGCAGTACTTC. As protein: CASSPSYRPSYEQYF.

This clonotype has a count of ten or more. The chain employs TRBV12-3 or TRBV12-4 and TRBJ2-7; D perhaps matches TRBD2 (6 bases). Trimming removed 5 bases at V and 2 bases at J, with 16 bases between. The CDR3 totals 15 residues. The CDR3 here is CASSITGTGTYEQYF. In DNA form, the CDR3 reads TGTGCCAGCAGTATCACCGGGACTGGGACCTACGAGCAGTACTTC.

This clonotype showed up many times. This chain uses TRBV12-3 or TRBV12-4 with TRBJ2-7, with 7 positions matching TRBD2. The trim removed 1 base at V and 1 base at J, leaving 10 bases unmatched. The CDR3 runs to 17 residues. The CDR3: CASSLELGGSPSYEQYF. The CDR3, as DNA: TGTGCCAGCAGTTTAGAACTGGGCGGGAGTCCATCCTACGAGCAGTACTTC.

This chain links TRBV18 with TRBJ1-6; D gene ambiguous. Trimming pared 4 bases from V and 9 bases from J, leaving 22 bases between. This CDR3 has 17 residues. Germline V CDR1 and CDR2: KGHSH, LQKENI. The CDR3 reads CASSLGRAQSIISPLHF. CDR3 coding DNA: TGTGCCAGCTCACTCGGACGAGCGCAGTCGATCATTTCACCCCTCCACTTT.

This clonotype has a count of ten or more. In DNA, the CDR3 is TGTGCCAGCTCACGGCAAGGCAAAAACATTCAGTACTTC. Encoded protein: CASSRQGKNIQYF. The chain employs TRBV18 and TRBJ2-4; D not certain. Germline assignment: CDR1 KGHSH and CDR2 LQKENI. The CDR3 is 13 amino acids. V was cut by 4 bases and J by 3 bases, with 7 bases left in between.

This clonotype was recorded at least ten times. The chain has TRBV7-2 and TRBJ2-7; D is unresolved. V gave up 1 base and J gave up 7 bases, with 17 bases separating them. The CDR3 has 15 amino acids. Germline V gene data show CDR1 as SGHTA and CDR2 as FQGNSA. The CDR3 DNA reads TGTGCCAGCAGCTTAGGCCAGGCGGATCGTTGGGAGCAGTACTTC. It yields the protein CASSLGQADRWEQYF.

This clonotype came up many times. One end of the junction is discordant with germline, which a read error may explain. The chain recombines TRBV4-1 with TRBJ2-7, with 15 bases lining up with TRBD2. There are 15 residues in the CDR3. The V gene's germline CDR1 is MGHRA and CDR2 YSYEKL. The CDR3 DNA is TGTGCCAGCAGCCAGGGACTAGCGGGAGGTTACGAGCAGTACTTC. Translation gives CASSQGLAGGYEQYF.

This chain connects TRBV7-3 to TRBJ2-1; no firm D call. Germline CDR1 and CDR2: SGHTA and FQGTGA. The V and J ends lost 4 bases and 5 bases respectively, with 9 bases between them. The CDR3 spans 13 residues. CDR3 DNA: TGTGCCAGCAGCTCCCCCCCTCACAATGAGCAGTTCTTC. As protein: CASSSPPHNEQFF.

This clonotype turned up a few times. CDR3 in amino acids: CAWSAPSPGQGETYEQYF. The CDR3 nucleotides read TGTGCCTGGAGTGCCCCTTCCCCGGGACAGGGGGAGACCTACGAGCAGTACTTC. This chain uses TRBV30 with TRBJ2-7; 11 nucleotides agree with TRBD1. The CDR3 is 18 amino acids. Trimming cost V 1 base and J 2 bases; bases outside gene matches: 13. Germline CDR1 GTSNPN, CDR2 SVGIG (reference sequence).

The chain combines TRBV2 with TRBJ1-6; TRBD1 is a possible D gene (6 bases). Between the trimmed V and J ends, which lost 7 bases and 5 bases, there was a span of 9 bases. Germline V CDR1 and CDR2: SNHLY, FYNNEI. The CDR3 is 13 amino acids. CDR3 nucleotide sequence: TGTGCCAGCAAGGGGGAGAATAATTCACCCCTCCACTTT. Protein sequence: CASKGENNSPLHF. The full variable domain, in which reference TRBV2 and TRBJ1-6 provide the parts outside the CDR3, is EPEVTQTPSHQVTQMGQEVILRCVPISNHLYFYWYRQILGQKVEFLVSFYNNEISEKSEIFDDQFSVERPDGSNFTLKIRSTKLEDSAMYFCASKGENNSPLHFGNGTRLTVT.

This clonotype was seen a handful of times. CDR3 sequence: CSALGRRNYGYTF. In nucleotides, the CDR3 is TGCAGTGCGCTAGGCAGGCGAAACTATGGCTACACCTTC. The chain carries TRBV20-1 and TRBJ1-2; D not resolved. Germline V gene sequence: CDR1 DFQATT, CDR2 SNEGSKA (reference sequence). V shed 6 bases and J shed 2 bases, with 13 bases lying between them. The CDR3 is made up of 13 amino acids.

This clonotype was observed many times. The chain recombines TRBV14 with TRBJ2-3; TRBD2 aligns across 8 bases. In germline, CDR1 is SGHDN, CDR2 FVKESK. Trimming at V came to 5 bases and at J to 2 bases, leaving 9 bases not matched to a gene. The CDR3 sequence is 16 residues long. The CDR3, as DNA: TGTGCCAGCAGCGACACTAGCGGTCCCAACACAGATACGCAGTATTTT. Its translation: CASSDTSGPNTDTQYF.

This clonotype was seen many times. The chain recombines TRBV7-3 with TRBJ2-2, with no clear D. Trimming stripped 1 base from V and 3 bases from J, with 6 bases between. CDR1 is SGHTA and CDR2 is FQGTGA in the germline V gene. This CDR3 region has 14 residues. CDR3 amino acids: CASSLIRDTGELFF. CDR3 coding DNA: TGTGCCAGCAGCTTAATCCGGGACACCGGGGAGCTGTTTTTT.

The table lists this clonotype with a few counts. The chain carries TRBV6-1 and TRBJ1-4; D may be TRBD1 (5 bases). The V and J ends lost 5 bases and 6 bases respectively, with 16 bases between them. This CDR3 has 15 residues. Germline V gives CDR1 MNHNS, CDR2 SASEGT. CDR3 residues: CASSPREGRYEKLFF. Here the CDR3 DNA reads TGTGCCAGCAGTCCCCGGGAGGGACGGTATGAAAAACTGTTTTTT.

This clonotype was picked up many times. This chain uses TRBV6-5 with TRBJ1-5, with TRBD1 as a possible D gene (5 bases). Trimming took off 0 bases at V and 0 bases at J, with 9 bases between the two ends. The CDR3 is 16 amino acids. The germline gives CDR1 MNHEY, CDR2 SVGAGI. The CDR3 DNA is TGTGCCAGCAGTTACTCGACAGCTTATAGCAATCAGCCCCAGCATTTT. It codes for CASSYSTAYSNQPQHF.

CDR3 region: CASSVRGQGPNLKFDSGNTIYF. As DNA, the CDR3 is TGTGCCAGCAGCGTAAGGGGACAGGGACCTAACCTGAAATTTGACTCTGGAAACACCATATATTTT. This chain joins TRBV7-2 and TRBJ1-3; 9 nucleotides line up with TRBD1. This CDR3 has 22 residues. Germline V lookup: CDR1 SGHTA, CDR2 FQGNSA. J lost 0 bases, V lost 5 bases, and 23 bases had no gene match.

This clonotype was recorded many times. The chain joins TRBV2 to TRBJ1-4; D is possibly TRBD1 (5 bases). This CDR3 is built from 14 residues. From germline, CDR1 is SNHLY and CDR2 FYNNEI. V shed 5 bases and J shed 0 bases, with 7 bases lying between them. For the CDR3, the DNA is TGTGCCAGCAGTCAACAGGCAACTAATGAAAAACTGTTTTTT. Translating gives CASSQQATNEKLFF.

In its sample, this clonotype was seen many times. The chain couples TRBV18 to TRBJ1-2; tentatively, D is TRBD1 (6 bases). Germline CDR1 is KGHSH and CDR2 is LQKENI. The CDR3 extends over 13 amino acids. Trimming pared 3 bases from V and 4 bases from J, leaving 9 bases between. In nucleotides, the CDR3 is TGTGCCAGCTCACCCACCAGGGGCTATGGCTACACCTTC. The encoded protein is CASSPTRGYGYTF.

This clonotype has just a few counts. The chain carries TRBV4-2 and TRBJ2-1; 9 positions match TRBD2. Per the germline V gene, CDR1 is LGHNA and CDR2 is YNFKEQ. V shed 3 bases, J shed 8 bases, and the junction held 17 bases outside the gene matches. The CDR3 sequence is 18 residues long. The CDR3 here is CASSQEKTMGAGGDEQFF. In DNA form, the CDR3 reads TGTGCCAGCAGCCAGGAGAAGACGATGGGAGCGGGAGGCGATGAGCAGTTCTTC.